The present entry profiles one TCR beta chain with its context. The antigen is undetermined. The sample is drawn from a study of T cell responses to AZD1222 COVID-19 vaccine. Study-level background: Second-dose timings of about 4 or about 12 weeks were pooled.

The CDR3 runs 14 residues. Germline lookup yields CDR1 SGHAT and CDR2 FQNNGV. V was pared by 5 bases and J by 8 bases, with 8 bases of the junction left unmatched. Study-level findings and limits: Repertoires were obtained solely post-peak T cell response. At 160-218 and 743-854, vaccine-associated CD4 TCRs were dominant, and they spanned spike.

This table comes from immunoSEQ multiplex PCR, and its TCRdb copy is limited to in-frame clones, with some not included. The sample yields about 130,000 clones, over 90% seen once. The V call is TRBV11-2, the J call TRBJ1-4; TRBD1 matches 7 bases. The clonotype comes from an adult in good health. Specimen: peripheral blood, collected on day 0 of AZD1222 vaccination. The CDR3 nucleotides are TGTGCCAGCAGCCAGGGGGGGCTTGGCGAAAAACTGTTTTTT. This gives the protein CASSQGGLGEKLFF.